What follows is one T cell receptor beta chain and its context. Sequenced by immunoSEQ multiplex PCR; TCRdb stores in-frame clones only, minus some. This sample has 40,000 or so clones, with roughly 91% found just once. The data originate from a study of T cell changes during pregnancy in multiple sclerosis. V was cut by 2 bases and J by 3 bases, with 8 bases left in between. The CDR3 loop spans 14 amino acids. Germline V CDR1 and CDR2: MNHEY, SMNVEV (reference sequence). The V and J genes are TRBV27 and TRBJ1-5, with D possibly TRBD1 on 5 matching bases. The receptor's source is a female donor with multiple sclerosis, enrolled in a pregnancy study. Specimen: CD8+ T cells from peripheral blood mononuclear cells, collected in the third trimester of pregnancy. CDR3 nucleotides: TGTGCCAGCAGTTTAGACAGATACAATCAGCCCCAGCATTTT. It is translated as CASSLDRYNQPQHF.